The clone carrying this T cell receptor (beta chain) was recorded many times. The data stem from a study of blood T cells in healthy people across ages. Using a J-beta primer mix together with a sample-barcoded 5' primer, a second PCR was run for roughly 6 to 12 cycles. TCRdb reprocessed the 5' RACE reads with MiXCR, giving one entry per CDR3 protein. The table lists 1.5 million to 2 million distinct CDR3 sequences, roughly 50% of them singletons. Every sample yielded at least 7 million isolated PBMCs. CDR1 is LNHNV and CDR2 is YYDKDF in the germline V gene (reference sequence). The CDR3 has 16 amino acids. The J segment lost 3 bases and the V segment lost 2 bases, leaving 8 bases of the junction unmatched.

Sequences were obtained from blood. The receptor's source is a woman between 40 and 50 years old in good health. The chain recombines TRBV15 with TRBJ2-7, with TRBD1 matching 9 bases. CDR3 nucleotides: TGTGCCACCAGCAGAAATAGAAGACAGGGGGACTACGAGCAGTACTTC. Amino acid sequence: CATSRNRRQGDYEQYF.